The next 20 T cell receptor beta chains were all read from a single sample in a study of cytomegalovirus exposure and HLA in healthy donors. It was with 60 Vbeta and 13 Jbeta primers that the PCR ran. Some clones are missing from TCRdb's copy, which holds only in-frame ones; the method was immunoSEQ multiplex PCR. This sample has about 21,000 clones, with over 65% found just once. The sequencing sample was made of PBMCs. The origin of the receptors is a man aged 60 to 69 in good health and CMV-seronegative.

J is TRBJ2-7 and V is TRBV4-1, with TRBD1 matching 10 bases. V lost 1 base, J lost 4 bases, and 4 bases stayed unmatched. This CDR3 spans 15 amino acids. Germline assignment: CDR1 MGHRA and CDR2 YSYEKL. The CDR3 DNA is TGCGCCAGCAGCCAAGGAGGACAGGGGGGTTACGAGCAGTACTTC. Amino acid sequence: CASSQGGQGGYEQYF.

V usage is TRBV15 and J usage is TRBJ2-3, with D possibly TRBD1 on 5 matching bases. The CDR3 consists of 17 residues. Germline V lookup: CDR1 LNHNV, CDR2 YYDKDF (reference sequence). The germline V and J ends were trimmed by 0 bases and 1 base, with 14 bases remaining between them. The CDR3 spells CATSRDFGAPRTDTQYF. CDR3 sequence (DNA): TGTGCCACCAGCAGAGATTTTGGGGCGCCCCGCACAGATACGCAGTATTTT.

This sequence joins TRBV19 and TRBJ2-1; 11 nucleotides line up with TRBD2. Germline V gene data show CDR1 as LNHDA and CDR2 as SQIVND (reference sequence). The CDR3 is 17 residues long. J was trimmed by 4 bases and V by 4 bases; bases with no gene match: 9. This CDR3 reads CASSNVLAGGAYNEQFF. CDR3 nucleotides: TGTGCCAGTAGTAATGTCCTAGCGGGGGGCGCTTACAATGAGCAGTTCTTC.

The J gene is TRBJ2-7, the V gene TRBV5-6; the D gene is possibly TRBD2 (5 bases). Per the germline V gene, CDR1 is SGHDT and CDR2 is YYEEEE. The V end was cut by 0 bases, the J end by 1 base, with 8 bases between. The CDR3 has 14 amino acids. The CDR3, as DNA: TGTGCCAGCAGCTTGGAGGGCGGGTCCTACGAGCAGTACTTC. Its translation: CASSLEGGSYEQYF.

This CDR3 reads CASSGDTSTEAFF. Written as DNA, the CDR3 is TGTGCCAGCTCGGGGGACACGTCCACTGAAGCTTTCTTT. This rearrangement joins TRBV18 to TRBJ1-1; perhaps TRBD1 as D (6 bases). Trimming shortened V by 6 bases and J by 4 bases, and 12 bases separated the two germline ends. Germline V gene sequence: CDR1 KGHSH, CDR2 LQKENI. The length of the CDR3 is 13 residues.

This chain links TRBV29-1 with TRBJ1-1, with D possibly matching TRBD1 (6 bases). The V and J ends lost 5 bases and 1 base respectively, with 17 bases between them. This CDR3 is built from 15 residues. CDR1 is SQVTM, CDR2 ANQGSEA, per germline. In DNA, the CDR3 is TGCAGCGTTACAGGGTTGTCGCGTACGAACACTGAAGCTTTCTTT. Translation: CSVTGLSRTNTEAFF.

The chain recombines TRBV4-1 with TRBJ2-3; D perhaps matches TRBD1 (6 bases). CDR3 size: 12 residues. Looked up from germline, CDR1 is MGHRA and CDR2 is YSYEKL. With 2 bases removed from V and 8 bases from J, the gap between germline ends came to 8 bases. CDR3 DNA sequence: TGCGCCAGCAGCCAATTAGGGGGTACGCAGTATTTT. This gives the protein CASSQLGGTQYF.

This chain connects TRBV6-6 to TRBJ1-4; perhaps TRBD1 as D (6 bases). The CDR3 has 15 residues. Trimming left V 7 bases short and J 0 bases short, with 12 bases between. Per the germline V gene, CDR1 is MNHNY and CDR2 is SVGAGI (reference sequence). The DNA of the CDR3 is TGTGCCAGCAACTTACAGGGCCCAACTAATGAAAAACTGTTTTTT. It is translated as CASNLQGPTNEKLFF.

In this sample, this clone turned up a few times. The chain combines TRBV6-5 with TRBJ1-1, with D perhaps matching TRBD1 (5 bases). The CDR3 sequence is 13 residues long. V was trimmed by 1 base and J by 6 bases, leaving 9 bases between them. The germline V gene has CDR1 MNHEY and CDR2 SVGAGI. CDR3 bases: TGTGCCAGCAGTTACTATCGGGGGGCTGAAGCTTTCTTT. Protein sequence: CASSYYRGAEAFF.

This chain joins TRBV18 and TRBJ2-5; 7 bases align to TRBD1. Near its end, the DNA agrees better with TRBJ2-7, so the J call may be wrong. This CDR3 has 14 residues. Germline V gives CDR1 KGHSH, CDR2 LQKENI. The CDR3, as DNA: TGTGCCAGCTCACCAGGGGCAGGGGGCTACGAGCAGTACTTC. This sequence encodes CASSPGAGGYEQYF.

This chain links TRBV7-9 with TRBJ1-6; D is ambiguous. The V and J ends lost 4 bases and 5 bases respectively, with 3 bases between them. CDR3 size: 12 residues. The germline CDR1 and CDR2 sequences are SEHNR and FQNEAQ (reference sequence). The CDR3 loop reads CASSYNNSPLHF. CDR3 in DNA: TGTGCCAGCAGCTACAATAATTCACCCCTCCACTTT.

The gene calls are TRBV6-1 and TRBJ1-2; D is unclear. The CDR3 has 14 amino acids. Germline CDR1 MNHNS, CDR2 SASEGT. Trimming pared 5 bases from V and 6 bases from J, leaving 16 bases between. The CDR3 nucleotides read TGTGCCAGCAGTTTGACTGGGAGGGTTGATGGCTACACCTTC. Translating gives CASSLTGRVDGYTF.

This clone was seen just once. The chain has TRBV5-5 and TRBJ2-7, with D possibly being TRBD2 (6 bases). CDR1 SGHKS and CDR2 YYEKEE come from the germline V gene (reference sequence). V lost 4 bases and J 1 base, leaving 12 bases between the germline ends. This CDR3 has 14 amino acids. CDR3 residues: CASSPWRESYEQYF. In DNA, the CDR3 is TGTGCCAGCAGCCCGTGGCGGGAATCCTACGAGCAGTACTTC.

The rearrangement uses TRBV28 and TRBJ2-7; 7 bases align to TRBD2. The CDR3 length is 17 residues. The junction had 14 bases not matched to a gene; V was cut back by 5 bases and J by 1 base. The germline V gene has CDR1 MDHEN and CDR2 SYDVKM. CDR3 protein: CASSPQRRGRESYEQYF. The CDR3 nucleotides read TGTGCCAGCAGTCCGCAGCGGAGAGGGAGGGAGTCCTACGAGCAGTACTTC.

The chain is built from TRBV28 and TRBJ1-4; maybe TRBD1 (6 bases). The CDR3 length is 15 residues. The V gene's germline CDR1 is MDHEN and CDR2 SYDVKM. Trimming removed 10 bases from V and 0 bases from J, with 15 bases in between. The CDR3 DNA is TGTGCCACCAGGGGAGGGAGTGCAACTAATGAAAAACTGTTTTTT. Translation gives CATRGGSATNEKLFF.

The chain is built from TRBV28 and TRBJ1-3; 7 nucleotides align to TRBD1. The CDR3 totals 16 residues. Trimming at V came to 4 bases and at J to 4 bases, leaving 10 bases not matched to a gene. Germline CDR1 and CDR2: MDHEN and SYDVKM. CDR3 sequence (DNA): TGTGCCAGCAGTTCCTCCGGGACAGCCCTCGGAAACACCATATATTTT. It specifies CASSSSGTALGNTIYF.

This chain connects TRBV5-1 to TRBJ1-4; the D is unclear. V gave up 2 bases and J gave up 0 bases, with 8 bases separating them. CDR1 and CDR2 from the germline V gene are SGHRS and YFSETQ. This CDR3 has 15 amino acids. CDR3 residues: CASSFSGSTNEKLFF. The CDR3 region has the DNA TGCGCCAGCAGCTTCAGCGGCTCAACTAATGAAAAACTGTTTTTT. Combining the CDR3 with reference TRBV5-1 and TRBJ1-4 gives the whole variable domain KAGVTQTPRYLIKTRGQQVTLSCSPISGHRSVSWYQQTPGQGLQFLFEYFSETQRNKGNFPGRFSGRQFSNSRSEMNVSTLELGDSALYLCASSFSGSTNEKLFFGSGTQLSVL.

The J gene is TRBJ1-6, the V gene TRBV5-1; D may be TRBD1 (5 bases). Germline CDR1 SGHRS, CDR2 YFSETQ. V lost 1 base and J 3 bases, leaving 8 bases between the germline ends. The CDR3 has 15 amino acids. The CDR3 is CASSLLTGYNSPLHF. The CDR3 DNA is TGCGCCAGCAGCTTGCTTACAGGCTATAATTCACCCCTCCACTTT.

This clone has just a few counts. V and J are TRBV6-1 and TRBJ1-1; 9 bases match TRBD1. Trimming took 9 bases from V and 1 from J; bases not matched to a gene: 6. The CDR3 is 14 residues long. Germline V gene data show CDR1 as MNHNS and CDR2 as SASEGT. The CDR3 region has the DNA TGTGCCAGTGAACAGGGGGCTGGGAACACTGAAGCTTTCTTT. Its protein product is CASEQGAGNTEAFF.

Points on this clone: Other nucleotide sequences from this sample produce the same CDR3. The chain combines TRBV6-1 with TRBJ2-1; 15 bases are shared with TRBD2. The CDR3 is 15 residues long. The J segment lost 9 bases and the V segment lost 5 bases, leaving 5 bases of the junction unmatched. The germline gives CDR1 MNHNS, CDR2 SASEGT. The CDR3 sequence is CASSLGLAGGGEQFF. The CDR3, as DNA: TGTGCCAGCAGTCTGGGACTAGCGGGGGGAGGTGAGCAGTTCTTC.